A single T cell receptor beta chain is shown here with its context. These data originate in a study of blood T cell repertoires in COVID-19. The CDR3 totals 12 residues. Germline CDR1 SGHRS, CDR2 YFSETQ. The V and J ends lost 4 bases and 9 bases respectively, with 8 bases between them. Only in-frame clones appear in the TCRdb table, and some are missing; sequencing was by immunoSEQ multiplex PCR. The sample yields 250,000 or so clones, 70% to 90% seen once. The TCR originated in a woman in her twenties or thirties with COVID-19, enrolled during active disease. The V call is TRBV5-1, the J call TRBJ1-6; D is unresolved. Specimen: peripheral blood. CDR3 region: CASSGEGSPLHF. CDR3 bases: TGCGCCAGCAGCGGAGAAGGTTCACCCCTCCACTTT.